This TCR beta chain was recorded in a study of a mutant IDH1 vaccine in newly diagnosed glioma. About the study: Therapy received beforehand was radiotherapy, temozolomide, or both, with most patients given both. The study, taken as a whole, reports: Pseudoprogression seemingly bore no relation to changes in top peripheral T cell clonotypes.

V was shortened by 6 bases and J by 1 base, with 16 bases between the two germline ends. The CDR3 loop spans 16 amino acids. The germline V gene encodes CDR1 SGHAT and CDR2 FQNNGV. Specified time point: week 47, end of study. Alongside topical imiquimod, each dose of vaccine comprised 300 ug of mutant IDH1 20-mer peptide. The data were produced by immunoSEQ multiplex PCR, yet TCRdb's version contains in-frame clones alone and is incomplete. The sample includes tens of thousands of clones, around 86% of them seen just once. Remarks on this clone: Antigen specificity is unknown.

V gene TRBV11-2 combines with J gene TRBJ2-1, with no clear D. The clonotype originates from a man aged 30 to 39 with glioma. This specimen was PBMCs, taken from a glioma patient whose treatment included an IDH1 peptide vaccine. The CDR3 loop reads CASSPLSRKSYNEQFF. The CDR3 DNA is TGTGCCAGCAGTCCCCTGAGCCGGAAGTCCTACAATGAGCAGTTCTTC.